These 22 T cell receptor beta chains were sequenced from one sample in a study of CD8 T cells in Susac syndrome. The authors reverse transcribed roughly 0.45 to 1 ug RNA with random hexamers. TCRdb re-derived calls from the immunoSEQ multiplex PCR reads in MiXCR, one entry per CDR3 protein. The table has some 150,000 distinct CDR3 sequences, around 96% seen once. Sample: CD4+ T cells from PBMCs. Receptor source: a human donor with Susac syndrome.

The chain has TRBV12-3 or TRBV12-4 and TRBJ2-7; TRBD1 agrees at 8 bases. V lost 5 bases and J lost 9; bases outside the gene matches: 9. The CDR3 has 13 residues. In DNA form, the CDR3 reads TGTGCCAGCAGTGTCCGGGACAGGCCCATGCAGTACTTC. Translating it yields CASSVRDRPMQYF.

The count of this clonotype is one. The V and J genes are TRBV14 and TRBJ2-7; 9 bases map to TRBD2. The ends lost 2 bases at V and 0 bases at J; junction bases unmatched: 2. The CDR3 runs to 15 residues. CDR1 is SGHDN, CDR2 FVKESK, per germline. CDR3 nucleotide sequence: TGTGCCAGCAGCCAACTAGCGGGGATCTCCTACGAGCAGTACTTC. It encodes CASSQLAGISYEQYF.

The genes are TRBV12-3 or TRBV12-4 and TRBJ2-1, with D possibly called TRBD1 or TRBD2 (5 bases each). V was cut by 3 bases and J by 0 bases, with 12 bases left in between. The CDR3 consists of 16 residues. CDR3 DNA: TGTGCCAGCAGTTTCCGGGACGTAAGCTCCTACAATGAGCAGTTCTTC. Encoded protein: CASSFRDVSSYNEQFF.

The CDR3: CASSFRQIYNSPLHF. DNA for the CDR3: TGTGCCAGCAGCTTCCGACAAATCTATAATTCACCCCTCCACTTT. This rearrangement joins TRBV5-6 to TRBJ1-6; D ambiguous. The CDR3 covers 15 residues. Germline assignment: CDR1 SGHDT and CDR2 YYEEEE. V was cut by 2 bases and J by 3 bases, with 9 bases left in between.

V is TRBV29-1 and J is TRBJ1-1; 7 bases align to TRBD1. The CDR3 has 16 residues. V dropped 6 bases and J dropped 5; count of bases not matched to a gene: 18. CDR1 is SQVTM and CDR2 is ANQGSEA in the germline V gene. The CDR3 nucleotides read TGCAGCGTGGGGGGGACAGTCTCCCACCTTGGGACTGAAGCTTTCTTT. This gives the protein CSVGGTVSHLGTEAFF.

The chain links TRBV29-1 to TRBJ2-7; the D gene is possibly TRBD2 (7 bases). This CDR3 has 14 residues. Deletions cut 4 bases from V and 5 bases from J, with 18 bases between. Germline CDR1 and CDR2: SQVTM and ANQGSEA. CDR3 sequence reads: CSVASRGAGDEQYF. The CDR3 DNA sequence: TGCAGCGTTGCGAGCCGGGGGGCAGGGGACGAGCAGTACTTC.

The CDR3, as DNA: TGCAGTGCGCCCCGACGGGAGACCCAGTACTTC. It yields the protein CSAPRRETQYF. The chain has TRBV20-1 and TRBJ2-5, with D unresolved. V shed 6 bases and J shed 5 bases, with 10 bases lying between them. Germline values: CDR1 DFQATT, CDR2 SNEGSKA (reference sequence). This CDR3 comprises 11 residues.

The rearrangement uses TRBV4-2 and TRBJ2-7; 9 nucleotides match TRBD2. The germline V gene has CDR1 LGHNA and CDR2 YNFKEQ. CDR3 length: 17 residues. After removal of 1 base from V and 2 bases from J, the junction contained 9 bases not matched to a gene. DNA for the CDR3: TGTGCCAGCAGCCAAGTGGTCAGCGGGGGGACTCCCTACGAGCAGTACTTC. It codes for CASSQVVSGGTPYEQYF.

DNA of the CDR3: TGTGCCAGCAGCCAAGCGGGGGGTTTCCCACGGGAGACCCAGTACTTC. Translation: CASSQAGGFPRETQYF. The rearrangement uses TRBV14 and TRBJ2-5, with TRBD2 matching over 7 bases. The CDR3 loop spans 16 amino acids. Unmatched junction bases numbered 10, after V lost 1 base and J lost 5 bases. In germline, CDR1 is SGHDN, CDR2 FVKESK.

This clonotype was recorded only once. The DNA of the CDR3 is TGCGCCAGCAGCTTATCACGGGGGGGGGCCCAGCATTTT. It specifies CASSLSRGGAQHF. The chain recombines TRBV5-1 with TRBJ1-5; D is possibly TRBD1 (5 bases). This CDR3 comprises 13 residues. The V end lost 2 bases, the J end lost 11 bases, and 14 bases lay between the germline ends. CDR1 is SGHRS, CDR2 YFSETQ, per germline.

This chain uses TRBV28 with TRBJ2-5, with TRBD2 matching 7 bases. Per the germline V gene, CDR1 is MDHEN and CDR2 is SYDVKM. The CDR3 runs to 12 residues. With 5 bases clipped from V and 4 bases from J, the junction kept 1 base outside the gene matches. The CDR3: CASSRLAETQYF. The CDR3 region has the DNA TGTGCCAGCAGTCGACTAGCAGAGACCCAGTACTTC.

The genes are TRBV20-1 and TRBJ2-5, with D unclear. The CDR3 totals 15 residues. The V and J ends lost 5 bases and 4 bases respectively, with 20 bases between them. CDR1 is DFQATT, CDR2 SNEGSKA, per germline (reference sequence). DNA of the CDR3: TGCAGTGCTCGACTGCCCCGGGCCCCGGGAGAGACCCAGTACTTC. This encodes CSARLPRAPGETQYF.

The rearrangement joins TRBV18 to TRBJ2-7; no definite D call. The length of the CDR3 is 13 residues. Germline-derived CDR1 and CDR2 are KGHSH and LQKENI. Trimming removed 4 bases from V and 2 bases from J, with 9 bases in between. The DNA for the CDR3 is TGTGCCAGCTCACAAATGCCCACCTACGAGCAGTACTTC. Amino acid sequence: CASSQMPTYEQYF.

This chain links TRBV2 with TRBJ2-3; possible D gene TRBD2, 6 bases. CDR3 length: 13 residues. Trimming removed 6 bases at V and 3 bases at J, with 10 bases between. CDR1 and CDR2 (germline): SNHLY, FYNNEI. The CDR3 region is CASRGTPTDTQYF. The CDR3 bases are TGTGCCAGCAGGGGGACTCCAACAGATACGCAGTATTTT.

The chain is built from TRBV20-1 and TRBJ2-1, with TRBD2 identical over 9 bases. CDR1 is DFQATT and CDR2 is SNEGSKA in the germline V gene (reference sequence). Unmatched junction bases numbered 3, after V lost 0 bases and J lost 0 bases. There are 16 residues in the CDR3. CDR3 in amino acids: CSARDPRGGSYNEQFF. Written as DNA, the CDR3 is TGCAGTGCTAGAGATCCGCGGGGGGGCTCCTACAATGAGCAGTTCTTC.

V and J are TRBV15 and TRBJ1-2; tentative D call: TRBD1 (6 bases). In germline, CDR1 is LNHNV, CDR2 YYDKDF (reference sequence). The CDR3 has 11 residues. V lost 8 bases, J lost 4 bases, and 8 bases lay in between. The CDR3 loop is CATGTIYGYTF. Written as DNA, the CDR3 is TGTGCCACCGGGACAATCTATGGCTACACCTTC.

V and J are TRBV27 and TRBJ1-2, with 11 bases that match TRBD1. Germline assignment: CDR1 MNHEY and CDR2 SMNVEV (reference sequence). The CDR3 is made up of 15 amino acids. The trim removed 7 bases at V and 1 base at J, leaving 5 bases unmatched. The CDR3 DNA is TGTGCCAGCACCAGGACAGGGGGCAGTAACTATGGCTACACCTTC. Its translation is CASTRTGGSNYGYTF.

This clonotype appeared a single time. The rearrangement uses TRBV18 and TRBJ2-2; D call uncertain. The CDR3 is 16 amino acids. The V gene lost 3 bases and the J gene lost 1 base, with 12 bases spanning the gap. CDR1 and CDR2 (germline): KGHSH, LQKENI. The CDR3 nucleotides read TGTGCCAGCTCACCTTCGACACAACAGAACACCGGGGAGCTGTTTTTT. Translated, it gives CASSPSTQQNTGELFF.

V is TRBV9 and J is TRBJ2-1, with 8 nucleotides matching TRBD2. With 0 bases clipped from V and 7 bases from J, the junction kept 3 bases outside the gene matches. This CDR3 region has 14 residues. Germline CDR1 reads SGDLS; CDR2 reads YYNGEE. CDR3 loop: CASSVATGGNEQFF. CDR3 sequence (DNA): TGTGCCAGCAGCGTAGCTACGGGGGGGAATGAGCAGTTCTTC.

This chain links TRBV11-2 with TRBJ2-1; 8 bases align to TRBD1. Germline V CDR1 and CDR2: SGHAT, FQNNGV. There are 14 residues in the CDR3. The J segment lost 6 bases and the V segment lost 5 bases, leaving 6 bases of the junction unmatched. This CDR3 reads CASSQGARLNEQFF. The CDR3 DNA reads TGTGCCAGCAGCCAGGGGGCTCGACTCAATGAGCAGTTCTTC.

This chain joins TRBV9 and TRBJ1-6; D is uncertain. This CDR3 spans 16 amino acids. Germline assignment: CDR1 SGDLS and CDR2 YYNGEE. V shed 0 bases and J shed 0 bases, with 7 bases lying between them. CDR3 region: CASSVGPSSYNSPLHF. The CDR3 DNA reads as TGTGCCAGCAGCGTAGGACCGAGCTCCTATAATTCACCCCTCCACTTT. Full variable domain (missing parts from reference TRBV9 and TRBJ1-6): DSGVTQTPKHLITATGQRVTLRCSPRSGDLSVYWYQQSLDQGLQFLIQYYNGEERAKGNILERFSAQQFPDLHSELNLSSLELGDSALYFCASSVGPSSYNSPLHFGNGTRLTVT.

The V gene is TRBV4-1, the J gene TRBJ1-2, with D possibly TRBD1 on 6 matching bases. The V end lost 1 base, the J end lost 8 bases, and 11 bases lay between the germline ends. The V gene's germline CDR1 is MGHRA and CDR2 YSYEKL. CDR3 size: 13 residues. The CDR3 here is CASSQATGFGYTF. The CDR3 nucleotides are TGCGCCAGCAGCCAAGCGACAGGATTCGGCTACACCTTC.